A selection of T cell receptor beta chains follows, all from one sample in a study of T cells in Graves' hyperthyroidism and ophthalmopathy. Via MiXCR, TCRdb re-called the multiplex PCR reads, giving one row per CDR3 protein. The table has around 800,000 distinct CDR3 sequences, over 35% seen once. Input material: blood. The receptor source for this set is a man younger than 30 with Graves' hyperthyroidism. Both conserved end residues are part of each CDR3. The D gene is left open where the match is weak. Expanded clones get a size class; other rows say once, few or many, or leave the size out.

clone size	J gene	D gene	V gene	CDR3 DNA	CDR3 protein
.	TRBJ1-2	.	TRBV9	TGTGCCAGCAGCCAACTGCAGGGTCCTATGGCGGGCTACACCTTC	CASSQLQGPMAGYTF
.	TRBJ2-7	TRBD1	TRBV6-1	TGTGCCAACTTCGCCGGGACAGGGACCTACGAGCAGTACTTC	CANFAGTGTYEQYF
few	TRBJ1-4	TRBD1	TRBV12-3/TRBV12-4	TGTGCCAGCAGAAACAATCGACAGGGCAGGGGACTGTTTTTT	CASRNNRQGRGLFF
.	TRBJ2-7	TRBD1	TRBV12-3/TRBV12-4	TGTGCCAGCAGCCAAGAGGGACAGACCTACGAGCAGTACTTC	CASSQEGQTYEQYF
few	TRBJ1-2	.	TRBV20-1	TGCAGTGCTATAACAGTTAACTATGGCTACACCTTC	CSAITVNYGYTF
few	TRBJ2-5	.	TRBV24-1	TGTGCCACCAGTGACCCTATCCGGGCCTCAGGCCCGGGGACCCAGTACTTC	CATSDPIRASGPGTQYF
few	TRBJ1-5	.	TRBV19	TGTGCCAGTAGTATGTTTTGGGGGGCGCCTCAGCCCCAGCATTTT	CASSMFWGAPQPQHF
many	TRBJ2-5	.	TRBV7-2	TGTGCCAGCAGCTCCCCAGGGTCCACCCAGTACTTC	CASSSPGSTQYF
.	TRBJ1-6	.	TRBV15	TGTGCCTCCAGCGGTGACAGCATCGGACCCCTCCACTTT	CASSGDSIGPLHF
few	TRBJ1-2	.	TRBV7-2	TGTGCCAGCACCCCCAGCGGGGGCGGCTACACCTTC	CASTPSGGGYTF
.	TRBJ2-7	TRBD2	TRBV9	TGTGCCAGCAGCGTAGCTTGGGGGGGTGGCCTGGAGGAGCAGTACTTC	CASSVAWGGGLEEQYF
.	TRBJ1-1	.	TRBV9	TGTGCCAGCAGCGTACTAGGTGACTCGGGACACACTGAAGCTTTCTTT	CASSVLGDSGHTEAFF
.	TRBJ1-6	.	TRBV11-2	TGTGCCAGCACGTCAAGTGGTCCGAGGCGTAATTCACCCCTCCACTTT	CASTSSGPRRNSPLHF
.	TRBJ1-2	.	TRBV29-1	TGCAGCGCAAGTGGCTATGGCTACACCTTC	CSASGYGYTF
.	TRBJ1-5	TRBD1	TRBV10-3	TGTGCCACCGGGACAGTTCATAGCAATCAGCCCCAGCATTTT	CATGTVHSNQPQHF
few	TRBJ1-5	TRBD1	TRBV19	TGTGCCAGTAGTGCCACGGACAGGGCCGATCAGCCCCAGCATTTT	CASSATDRADQPQHF
.	TRBJ2-7	.	TRBV28	TGTGCCAGCAGTTCTTACAGGGTAGGCGAGCAGTACTTC	CASSSYRVGEQYF
.	TRBJ2-7	.	TRBV25-1	TGTGCCAGCGTTGAGACGGCGGCCTACGAGCAGTACTTC	CASVETAAYEQYF
.	TRBJ1-5	.	TRBV19	TGTGCCAGTAGTCCCAACCCTCCCCCGGGACGGCCCTATAATCAGCCCCAGCATTTT	CASSPNPPPGRPYNQPQHF
many	TRBJ1-1	.	TRBV9	TGTGCCAGCAGCGCCTTCGACAGCAACACTGAAGCTTTCTTT	CASSAFDSNTEAFF
.	TRBJ2-3	.	TRBV29-1	TGCAGCGTTGTTCGCAGAATCACGGATACGCAGTATTTT	CSVVRRITDTQYF
.	TRBJ1-4	TRBD1	TRBV5-1	TGCGCCAGCAGCCAGACAGGGCTTAACTCTAATGAAAAACTGTTTTTT	CASSQTGLNSNEKLFF
.	TRBJ2-3	.	TRBV10-3	TGTGCCAATACAGGCCCAGATACGCAGTATTTT	CANTGPDTQYF
once	TRBJ1-3	.	TRBV11-2	TGCGCCAGCAGCCAAGAGGCTCATAACTCTGGAAACACCATATATTTT	CASSQEAHNSGNTIYF
.	TRBJ1-3	TRBD1	TRBV7-9	TGTGCCAGCAGCATCGGACAGGGCTCTGGAAACACCATATATTTT	CASSIGQGSGNTIYF
few	TRBJ2-2	.	TRBV12-3/TRBV12-4	TGTGCCAGCAATGAGAGTCCCGGGGAGCTGTTTTTT	CASNESPGELFF